This entry features one T cell receptor (beta chain) sequence. This clone has more than one count but fewer than ten. What antigen it recognizes has not been identified. The input lacks base qualities; no much larger clone sits a single base away. The cohort was made up of approximately 670 healthy bone marrow donors. At the time of sampling, every cohort member was nominally healthy, though immune exposures that went unrecorded were likely present. The donor was CMV seronegative and was included in the group of 352 seronegative cohort members. Each donor provided a peripheral blood sample, and peripheral blood mononuclear cells were used for TCR beta sequencing. Genomic DNA was extracted from the blood cell samples with the Qiagen DNeasy Blood Extraction Kit. The sample comes from a study of cytomegalovirus exposure and HLA in healthy donors listed by TCRdb under 2017. Broadly, across the study: In an earlier analysis of 550 to 750 of the donors, approximately 300 Gb of sequence data and 100 million or so unique TCR beta sequences from about 190 million T cells were reported. The later analysis used no new phenotypic data to find candidate immune exposures, relying instead on TCR beta sequences and their occurrence across donors. The number of typed donors differed by locus: about 620-640 for A, B, C, DRB1 and DQB1; 522 for DQA1; approximately 600 for DPA1; and around 450 for DPB1. High-throughput TCR immunosequencing, statistical association of individual TCRs with disease status, and machine learning were combined to predict cytomegalovirus infection status. Across under 500 genotyped donors of the cohort, an average of about 200,000 unique TCR beta nucleotide sequences per donor were sequenced, and roughly 17% of those sequences were non-productive. A later genetic analysis took genome-wide SNP genotypes for about 55% of the 666 donors and used that subset as a discovery cohort. A later analysis re-examined previously published TCR beta repertoires from around 670 donors and added high-resolution HLA genotyping to investigate patterns of TCR occurrence. Roughly 300 gigabases of sequencing data and approximately 91 million unique TCR sequences made up an early release that covered several hundred HLA-typed donors. The genetic ancestry cluster associated with self-reported Caucasian donors included roughly 84% of the 350 to 500 genotyped donors. About five DR-DQ haplotypes were handled as single units for association and clustering because linkage in the cohort was strong. Alongside the repertoire data, information on donor age, sex, ethnicity and CMV serostatus was compiled. A separate validation cohort of 100 to 150 different subjects was used in addition to the roughly 700-subject first cohort. An earlier analysis of roughly 580 of the donors used high-throughput TCR beta sequencing to judge whether each TCR beta V gene segment behaved as functional or pseudogenic. The study aimed to test whether cataloging public T cell receptors could reveal signatures of past pathogen exposure. All discovery cohort repertoires had been generated using a single sequencing platform. Class I and class II HLA loci were covered by the typing at four-digit resolution. The study profiled the T cell repertoires of about 640 subjects by immunosequencing and related them to cytomegalovirus serostatus. Summary of the overall study and its limitations: Specific HLA alleles were associated with about 17,000 TCR beta sequences at a false discovery rate of 0.05 in a later analysis. Because counts were too low, some 17 rarely observed V segments, including chromosome 9 orphons, were left out of the earlier analysis of some 600 of the donors. In vitro tests confirmed that a few of the cytomegalovirus-associated TCR beta chains recognize cytomegalovirus antigens. The presence/absence analyses assumed that sequencing depth was roughly uniform across donors, and that assumption may not be true. Most TCR sequences were observed very rarely across donors, whereas some public TCRs were present in many individuals. Only TCR beta chains were sequenced in this cohort, and the absence of alpha or paired-chain data limited detectable features. In an earlier analysis of 500 to 650 of the donors, most TCR beta V segments appeared in productive rearrangements about 87% or about 30% of the time, broadly matching IMGT annotations. According to a later analysis, most CMV-associated TCR beta chains appeared to be HLA-restricted, and the HLA associations seemed to be driven largely by CMV exposure. Assigning TCR associations to individual alleles was difficult when HLA alleles, especially DR and DQ, strongly co-occurred. The authors suggested that the approach could potentially be extended to other disease states and immunological phenotypes. The 87-base-pair reads could not distinguish some IMGT-functional V segments, including TRBV6-2 and TRBV6-3, so those segments were excluded. A cluster of highly shared sequence variants was judged likely to be a technical artifact of the sequencing pipeline. Linkage disequilibrium might explain the correlated functional status among segregating V segments, but an unknown experimental factor could not be ruled out. Because some donors lacked HLA typing at each locus, the association tests relied only on the typed subset. The only immune exposure information available for the cohort was CMV serostatus. In a later analysis, several top co-occurrence clusters were reported to appear linked to parvovirus B19, influenza, CMV and Epstein-Barr virus. In a later analysis, TCR association rates were found to vary across HLA loci, with the most associated TCRs seen for DRB1 alleles and the fewest for HLA-C alleles. In a later genetic analysis, fewer N-insertions in productive TCRs were reported among donors in an Asian-associated ancestry cluster than the approximately 710-donor mean. A further reported finding was that TCR beta sequences accurately predicted the HLA-A and HLA-B alleles for most subjects in the first cohort. The study listed approximately 150 TCR beta chains as associated with cytomegalovirus. The classifier was reported to diagnose cytomegalovirus status with high specificity and sensitivity in both the original and validation cohorts. In a later analysis, HLA-associated TCR beta chains showed more clonal expansion and lower generation probabilities than non-associated chains that were equally common. A later genetic analysis associated a missense DCLRE1C variant with V-gene and J-gene trimming of TCR beta chains, and an independent cohort replicated the association.

Library preparation was by the immunoSEQ multiplex PCR assay. The multiplex PCR relied on a mix of 60 forward primers for TCR Vbeta segments and 13 reverse primers for TCR Jbeta segments. A multiplex PCR assay on genomic DNA amplified the CDR3 region of rearranged TCR beta genes. Amplified TCR beta libraries were sequenced as 87-base-pair reads on the Illumina HiSeq System. As for the authors' bioinformatics: A later analysis tallied 75 million to 95 million unique TCR beta chains across the 666 repertoires, and around 12 million of those chains were shared by two or more donors. Raw reads were error-corrected and collapsed into unique sequences with a nearest-neighbor algorithm that merged closely related sequences to remove PCR and sequencing errors. V, D and J gene segments were assigned by aligning CDR3 sequences to IMGT reference sequences. Each retained sequence needed at least a six-nucleotide match to both a V gene segment and a J gene segment. A rearrangement counted as productive if the CDR3 had no stop codons and remained in frame with V and J, and every other rearrangement counted as non-productive. Following IMGT convention, CDR3 was defined as the stretch from the second conserved V-encoded cysteine to the conserved J-encoded phenylalanine. The earlier analysis of about 560 of the donors excluded any sequence lacking an unambiguous match to a single V gene segment. An earlier analysis of almost 600 of the donors classified V segments as functional when productive rearrangements were above 56.7% and as segregating when the standard deviation between donors was above 5%. A statistical classification framework was developed to diagnose cytomegalovirus status using the catalog of TCR beta chain sequences. In a later analysis, V and J genes were assigned by comparing TCR nucleotide sequences against IMGT/GENE-DB human TR gene sequences. In a later analysis, CDR3 sequences and most-parsimonious VDJ recombination scenarios were assigned using the TCRdist pipeline. A later analysis defined each TCR beta chain by its CDR3 amino acid sequence plus V-gene family, and excluded reads lacking a unique V-gene family. A later analysis removed 592 highly shared, low-generation-probability nucleotide sequences to deal with suspected cross-contamination and a sequencing artifact. In a later analysis, a clonal expansion index for each public chain was calculated from normalized within-repertoire ranks of inferred template counts. In a later analysis, generation probabilities were computed with a VDJ recombination model fitted to out-of-frame rearrangements, and the resulting probabilities were checked against IGoR. In a later analysis, TCR-TCR, TCR-HLA and TCR-CMV co-occurrence was scored with hypergeometric tests, and a repertoire-size bias correction was applied to TCR pairs. False discovery rates were estimated in a later analysis by permuting HLA or CMV assignments 20 times. In a later analysis, co-occurring TCRs were grouped using DBSCAN, with TCRdist sequence similarity added in when clustering inside HLA-allele-positive subsets. Repertoires with fewer than 30,000 or more than 120,000 public chains were left out of co-occurrence clustering, as were about five repertoires with anomalous nucleotide sharing. Not all clones reach the TCRdb copy of this immuneACCESS table, which keeps in-frame sequences only. Checked studies attribute under half of the gap to unresolved V genes and leave the rest unexplained. The V and J calls and clone size were taken over from that table, and D and trimming were inferred from the DNA. This sample is represented by around 170,000 clones; about four fifths of them were singletons. The top ten clones comprise about 0.4% of the sample.

V ends up 7 bases short and J 6 bases short, with an unmatched junction base count of 5. The CDR3 has 14 amino acids, counting the end cysteine and phenylalanine. Solely the CDR3 DNA is kept, with 42 bases framed from the first base. The germline V gene (reference sequence) gives CDR1 as MNHEY and CDR2 as SMNVEV. This clonotype originated in a boy between 2 and 10 years old in good health and CMV-seronegative. The rearranged chain carries TRBV27 and TRBJ2-2; TRBD2 aligns with 10 central bases. Sequenced material: PBMCs. Read as DNA, the sequence is TGTGCCAGCACCTCTAGCGGGAGTGCCGGGGAGCTGTTTTTT. This yields the protein CASTSSGSAGELFF.